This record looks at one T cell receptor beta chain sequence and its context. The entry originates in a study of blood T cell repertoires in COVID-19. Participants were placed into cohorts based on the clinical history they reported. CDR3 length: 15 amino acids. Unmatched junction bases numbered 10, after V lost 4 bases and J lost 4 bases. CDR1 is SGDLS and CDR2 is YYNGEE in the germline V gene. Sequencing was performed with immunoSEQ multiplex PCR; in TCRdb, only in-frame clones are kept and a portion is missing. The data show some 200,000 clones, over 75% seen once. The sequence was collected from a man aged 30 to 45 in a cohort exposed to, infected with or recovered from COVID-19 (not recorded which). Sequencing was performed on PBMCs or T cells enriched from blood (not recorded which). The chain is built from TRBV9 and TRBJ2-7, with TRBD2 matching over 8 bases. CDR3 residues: CASSPTGTSQYEQYF. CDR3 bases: TGTGCCAGCAGCCCTACCGGGACTAGTCAATACGAGCAGTACTTC.